A single sample gave rise to the 10 T cell receptor beta chains below, sequenced in a study of shared clonotypes between healthy human individuals. TCRdb's table, derived via immunoSEQ multiplex PCR, lists solely in-frame clones and lacks some. The sample has approximately 2,000,000 clones; around 93% are singletons. The material sequenced was naive CD4+ T cells from PBMCs. This sample's subset: CD45RA+ positively selected. These receptors originate from a man younger than 35 in good health. Some clones in this sample may be carry-over from other donors' samples.

The chain joins TRBV7-2 to TRBJ2-1; perhaps TRBD2 as D (6 bases). The germline CDR1 and CDR2 sequences are SGHTA and FQGNSA. The V gene lost 2 bases and the J gene lost 14 bases, with 16 bases spanning the gap. CDR3 size: 13 residues. CDR3 bases: TGTGCCAGCAGCTTAATCGGCGGGGCCGGGGAGTTCTTC. Residues: CASSLIGGAGEFF.

This clone was seen a single time. The chain employs TRBV4-1 and TRBJ1-6; D might be TRBD1 (6 bases). Trimming removed 1 base at V and 4 bases at J, with 11 bases between. The CDR3 contains 16 residues. The V gene's germline CDR1 is MGHRA and CDR2 YSYEKL. The CDR3 protein is CASSQAGHLYNSPLHF. As DNA, the CDR3 is TGCGCCAGCAGCCAAGCGGGACACCTTTATAATTCACCCCTCCACTTT.

This sequence joins TRBV5-8 and TRBJ2-1; TRBD2 matches 7 bases. The germline gives CDR1 SGHTS, CDR2 YDEGEE. This CDR3 contains 13 residues. With V trimmed by 4 bases and J by 9 bases, 7 bases remained unmatched. The CDR3 DNA sequence: TGTGCCAGCAGCCCCTCAAGCGGGGTTGAGCAGTTCTTC. Encoded protein: CASSPSSGVEQFF.

Note on this clone: The same CDR3 can be traced to other DNA sequences in this sample. CDR3 residues: CASSLGQGGREQYF. CDR3 in DNA: TGCGCCAGCAGCTTGGGACAGGGGGGCCGCGAGCAGTACTTC. The chain is built from TRBV5-1 and TRBJ2-7; TRBD1 matches at 9 bases. This CDR3 contains 14 residues. V gave up 0 bases and J gave up 6 bases; unmatched junction bases: 4. In germline, CDR1 is SGHRS, CDR2 YFSETQ.

The chain couples TRBV19 to TRBJ1-2; the D is unclear. Germline CDR1 reads LNHDA; CDR2 reads SQIVND (reference sequence). Deletions cut 6 bases from V and 5 bases from J, with 13 bases between. The CDR3 consists of 13 residues. DNA of the CDR3: TGTGCCAGTAGCCCTGACCGGCGGTATGGCTACACCTTC. Protein sequence: CASSPDRRYGYTF. The full variable domain, its missing parts supplied by reference TRBV19 and TRBJ1-2, is DGGITQSPKYLFRKEGQNVTLSCEQNLNHDAMYWYRQDPGQGLRLIYYSQIVNDFQKGDIAEGYSVSREKKESFPLTVTSAQKNPTAFYLCASSPDRRYGYTFGSGTRLTVV.

This clone appeared once. CDR3 loop: CASSAHPGSSSEADTQYF. For the CDR3, the DNA is TGTGCCAGCAGCGCCCATCCCGGCAGCAGCTCTGAAGCAGATACGCAGTATTTT. V is TRBV9 and J is TRBJ2-3, with D unclear. Trimming removed 3 bases from V and 4 bases from J, with 24 bases in between. Germline V gives CDR1 SGDLS, CDR2 YYNGEE. This CDR3 is built from 18 residues.

The sample holds one count of this clone. This chain uses TRBV11-1 with TRBJ2-5; TRBD2 is a possible D gene (5 bases). The J call could be wrong; TRBJ2-7 is a better fit for the DNA end. Germline lookup yields CDR1 SGHAT and CDR2 FQDESV (reference sequence). The CDR3 contains 13 residues. CDR3 sequence (DNA): TGTGCCAGCAGCCCAGGACTGTCCTACGAGCAGTACTTC. Protein sequence: CASSPGLSYEQYF.

The chain joins TRBV5-4 to TRBJ2-1; tentatively, D is TRBD2 (6 bases). Germline V gene data show CDR1 as SGHNT and CDR2 as YYREEE (reference sequence). The CDR3 covers 15 residues. V was clipped by 4 bases and J by 5 bases, with 16 bases between them. The CDR3 protein is CASSPDLASHNEQFF. CDR3 DNA sequence: TGTGCCAGCAGCCCGGACCTAGCGAGTCACAATGAGCAGTTCTTC.

The rearrangement uses TRBV5-4 and TRBJ1-2; 7 bases map to TRBD1. This CDR3 is 15 amino acids long. In germline, CDR1 is SGHNT, CDR2 YYREEE (reference sequence). Losses at the gene ends were 5 bases for V and 1 base for J; bases not matched to a gene: 8. CDR3 region: CASRPSYRGNYGYTF. The CDR3, as DNA: TGTGCCAGCAGACCATCATACAGGGGTAACTATGGCTACACCTTC.

This clone was seen a single time. The CDR3 coding sequence is TGTGCCAGCAGTTTACGGGACAGATACAATGAGCAGTTCTTC. It codes for CASSLRDRYNEQFF. V is TRBV27 and J is TRBJ2-1; TRBD1 matches 7 bases. The trim removed 2 bases at V and 4 bases at J, leaving 2 bases unmatched. The V gene's germline CDR1 is MNHEY and CDR2 SMNVEV (reference sequence). CDR3 length: 14 residues.